The 19 T cell receptor beta chains in this list originate from one sample, sequenced in a study of T cells after somatic rescue of genetic block. Only in-frame clones appear in the TCRdb table, and some are missing; sequencing was by immunoSEQ multiplex PCR. In the table there are 80,000 to 90,000 clones, about nine tenths of which are singletons. Sequenced sample: peripheral blood mononuclear cells (PBMCs). The receptors shown here come from a woman aged 18-29 years.

The rearrangement links TRBV30 to TRBJ2-5; 7 bases are shared with TRBD1. CDR3 length equals 12 residues. V lost 3 bases, J lost 4 bases, and 2 bases stayed unmatched. The germline V gene encodes CDR1 GTSNPN and CDR2 SVGIG (reference sequence). CDR3 sequence: CAWRRGRETQYF. The DNA for the CDR3 is TGTGCCTGGAGGAGGGGGCGAGAGACCCAGTACTTC.

The chain carries TRBV9 and TRBJ2-2; D is tentatively TRBD1 or TRBD2 (5 bases each). V was shortened by 0 bases and J by 4 bases, with 10 bases between the two germline ends. The CDR3 spans 15 residues. CDR1 is SGDLS, CDR2 YYNGEE, per germline. The CDR3 DNA is TGTGCCAGCAGCGTAGGGGGGTTTGGCACCGGGGAGCTGTTTTTT. It encodes CASSVGGFGTGELFF.

The rearrangement joins TRBV19 to TRBJ2-4, with D perhaps matching TRBD2 (6 bases). Per germline, CDR1 LNHDA and CDR2 SQIVND (reference sequence). The CDR3 contains 16 residues. Trimming shortened V by 4 bases and J by 12 bases, and 25 bases separated the two germline ends. This CDR3 is CASSTLAAGKGIAQYF. Written as DNA, the CDR3 is TGTGCCAGTAGTACCTTAGCGGCGGGGAAGGGTATAGCTCAGTACTTC.

This clone was observed a few times. The chain joins TRBV5-4 to TRBJ1-1; D perhaps matches TRBD1 (6 bases). The CDR3 totals 17 residues. Deletions cut 5 bases from V and 1 base from J, with 21 bases between. In germline, CDR1 is SGHNT, CDR2 YYREEE (reference sequence). CDR3 nucleotide sequence: TGTGCCAGCAGGGGCGGGGGCGTGGGACGGCGGAACACTGAAGCTTTCTTT. This translates into CASRGGGVGRRNTEAFF. Looking up the rest from reference TRBV5-4 and TRBJ1-1 gives the full variable domain: ETGVTQSPTHLIKTRGQQVTLRCSSQSGHNTVSWYQQALGQGPQFIFQYYREEENGRGNFPPRFSGLQFPNYSSELNVNALELDDSALYLCASRGGGVGRRNTEAFFGQGTRLTVV.

This chain connects TRBV9 to TRBJ1-1; TRBD1 aligns across 7 bases. V lost 3 bases to trimming and J lost 4 bases; unmatched junction nucleotides: 12. Germline CDR1 and CDR2: SGDLS and YYNGEE. This CDR3 has 16 residues. The CDR3 loop reads CASSENRGRGVTEAFF. The DNA of the CDR3 is TGTGCCAGCAGCGAGAACAGGGGACGAGGAGTCACTGAAGCTTTCTTT.

The chain uses TRBV5-1 and TRBJ2-2; D gene unclear. Between the trimmed V and J ends, which lost 0 bases and 3 bases, there was a span of 6 bases. Germline V gives CDR1 SGHRS, CDR2 YFSETQ. The CDR3 covers 14 residues. CDR3 sequence reads: CASSLELHTGELFF. The CDR3 DNA sequence: TGCGCCAGCAGCTTGGAGTTGCACACCGGGGAGCTGTTTTTT.

The chain uses TRBV21-1 and TRBJ2-7; TRBD2, the table's D call, was not compared with the DNA. TRBV21-1 is an annotated pseudogene. The CDR3 loop spans 14 amino acids. The CDR3 DNA follows: TGTGCCAGCAGCAAAGGGACTAACACCTACGAGCAGTACTTC. This encodes CASSKGTNTYEQYF.

The CDR3 sequence is CASSSPTYEQYF. The CDR3 bases are TGTGCCAGCAGTTCCCCGACCTACGAGCAGTACTTC. The chain uses TRBV27 and TRBJ2-7; D uncertain. Germline V gene sequence: CDR1 MNHEY, CDR2 SMNVEV (reference sequence). The CDR3 loop spans 12 amino acids. V lost 4 bases, J lost 2 bases, and 6 bases lay in between.

This chain links TRBV6-1 with TRBJ2-7, with D uncertain. Between the trimmed V and J ends, which lost 6 bases and 3 bases, there was a span of 18 bases. The CDR3 has 15 amino acids. The germline CDR1 and CDR2 sequences are MNHNS and SASEGT. CDR3: CASSPIAASSYEQYF. The DNA of the CDR3 is TGTGCCAGCAGCCCGATTGCGGCCAGCAGCTACGAGCAGTACTTC.

This clone was counted ten times or more. V is TRBV5-1 and J is TRBJ2-1, with D perhaps matching TRBD1 (5 bases). Germline V gene sequence: CDR1 SGHRS, CDR2 YFSETQ. V gave up 0 bases and J gave up 7 bases, with 11 bases separating them. CDR3 length: 14 residues. CDR3 in amino acids: CASSLEGIRNEQFF. CDR3 nucleotide sequence: TGCGCCAGCAGCTTGGAGGGGATCAGGAATGAGCAGTTCTTC.

The chain uses TRBV9 and TRBJ2-1, with D unclear. Germline V CDR1 and CDR2: SGDLS, YYNGEE. The CDR3 is 11 amino acids. Trimming removed 3 bases from V and 12 bases from J, with 10 bases in between. CDR3 in DNA: TGTGCCAGCAGCGACCTACGTCCGCAGTTCTTC. It codes for CASSDLRPQFF.

The chain uses TRBV7-3 and TRBJ1-2, with TRBD1 matching over 10 bases. The CDR3 extends over 13 amino acids. In germline, CDR1 is SGHTA, CDR2 FQGTGA. J gave up 8 bases and V 6 bases, and 6 bases lay outside the gene matches. CDR3 region: CASRSGTGEGYTF. CDR3 bases: TGTGCCAGCAGATCGGGGACAGGGGAGGGCTACACCTTC.

This clone was recorded a few times. V gene TRBV5-1 combines with J gene TRBJ2-1; TRBD1 matches at 8 bases. The V segment lost 4 bases and the J segment 1 base; nucleotides outside the gene matches: 7. The CDR3 consists of 16 residues. The germline CDR1 and CDR2 sequences are SGHRS and YFSETQ. In DNA form, the CDR3 reads TGCGCCAGCAGCGACGGGACAGGTGTTTCCTACAATGAGCAGTTCTTC. Translation gives CASSDGTGVSYNEQFF.

The chain joins TRBV27 to TRBJ1-1; 9 nucleotides align to TRBD1. The V gene end was trimmed by 2 bases and the J gene end by 2 bases; junction bases not matched to a gene: 12. CDR3 length: 18 residues. Germline V gene lookup returns CDR1 MNHEY and CDR2 SMNVEV (reference sequence). CDR3 sequence reads: CASSLRQGVEGRNTEAFF. The CDR3 region has the DNA TGTGCCAGCAGTTTACGACAGGGGGTTGAGGGGCGAAACACTGAAGCTTTCTTT.

The chain uses TRBV5-6 and TRBJ2-7; 7 nucleotides align to TRBD2. There are 15 residues in the CDR3. Germline CDR1 is SGHDT and CDR2 is YYEEEE. V shed 4 bases, J shed 2 bases, and the junction held 9 bases outside the gene matches. The DNA of the CDR3 is TGTGCCAGCAGCGTAAGCGGGATTATAGCCTACGAGCAGTACTTC. It is translated as CASSVSGIIAYEQYF.

The chain joins TRBV7-2 to TRBJ2-5; D is possibly TRBD2 (7 bases). The V gene's germline CDR1 is SGHTA and CDR2 FQGNSA. The CDR3 extends over 15 amino acids. V was shortened by 6 bases and J by 9 bases, with 23 bases between the two germline ends. The CDR3 sequence is CASSPGAGPGRAQYF. The CDR3 nucleotides read TGTGCCAGCAGTCCAGGGGCGGGCCCAGGGAGGGCCCAGTACTTC.

This chain connects TRBV5-1 to TRBJ2-3; the match to TRBD2 covers 12 bases. The CDR3 is 15 residues long. Germline V gene data show CDR1 as SGHRS and CDR2 as YFSETQ. The J segment lost 5 bases and the V segment lost 1 base, leaving 2 bases of the junction unmatched. CDR3 DNA: TGCGCCAGCAGCTTGACTAGCGGGGGGAAAGATACGCAGTATTTT. Its protein is CASSLTSGGKDTQYF.

This CDR3 reads CASSSYGRAYEQYF. The CDR3, as DNA: TGTGCCAGCAGCTCATACGGGAGGGCCTACGAGCAGTACTTC. The chain recombines TRBV7-9 with TRBJ2-7; TRBD2 aligns across 8 bases. The CDR3 is made up of 14 amino acids. With 4 bases clipped from V and 2 bases from J, the junction kept 4 bases outside the gene matches. Germline-derived CDR1 and CDR2 are SEHNR and FQNEAQ (reference sequence).

A single count supports this clone. This chain connects TRBV29-1 to TRBJ2-7, with 9 bases that match TRBD1. Looked up from germline, CDR1 is SQVTM and CDR2 is ANQGSEA. V lost 5 bases and J lost 5; bases outside the gene matches: 13. CDR3 length: 15 amino acids. The DNA for the CDR3 is TGCAGCGTTCAAAGACCGGGACAGGGTTTCAACGAGCAGTACTTC. Its protein is CSVQRPGQGFNEQYF.